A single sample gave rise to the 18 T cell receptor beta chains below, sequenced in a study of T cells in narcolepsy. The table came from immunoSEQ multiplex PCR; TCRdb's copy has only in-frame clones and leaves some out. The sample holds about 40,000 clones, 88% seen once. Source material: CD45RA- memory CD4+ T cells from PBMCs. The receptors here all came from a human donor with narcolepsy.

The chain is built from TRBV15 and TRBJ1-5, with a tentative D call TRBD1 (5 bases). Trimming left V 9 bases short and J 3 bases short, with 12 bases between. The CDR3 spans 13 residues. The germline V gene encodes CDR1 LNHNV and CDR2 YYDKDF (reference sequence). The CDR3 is CATQTALNQPQHF. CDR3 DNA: TGTGCCACTCAGACAGCGCTCAATCAGCCCCAGCATTTT.

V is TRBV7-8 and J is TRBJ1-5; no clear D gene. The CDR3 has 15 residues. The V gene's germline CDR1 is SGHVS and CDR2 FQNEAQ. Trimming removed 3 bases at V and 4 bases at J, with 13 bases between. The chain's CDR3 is CASSLASSQNQPQHF. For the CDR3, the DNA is TGTGCCAGCAGCTTGGCCAGTTCCCAAAATCAGCCCCAGCATTTT.

The CDR3 sequence: CASSQEQGMVLNIQYF. In DNA, the CDR3 is TGCGCCAGCAGCCAAGAGCAGGGCATGGTTTTGAACATTCAGTACTTC. The chain has TRBV4-3 and TRBJ2-4, with D tentatively TRBD1 (5 bases). In germline, CDR1 is LGHNA, CDR2 YSLEER. The CDR3 is made up of 16 amino acids. Trimming shortened V by 0 bases and J by 7 bases, and 16 bases separated the two germline ends.

CDR3 bases: TGTGCCAGCAGCTTAGAGGGAGGGCGAGCCGACAATGAGCAGTTCTTC. Protein sequence: CASSLEGGRADNEQFF. The chain has TRBV11-1 and TRBJ2-1; 7 bases are shared with TRBD2. Trimming cost V 1 base and J 5 bases; bases outside gene matches: 8. CDR1 is SGHAT and CDR2 is FQDESV in the germline V gene (reference sequence). The CDR3 consists of 16 residues.

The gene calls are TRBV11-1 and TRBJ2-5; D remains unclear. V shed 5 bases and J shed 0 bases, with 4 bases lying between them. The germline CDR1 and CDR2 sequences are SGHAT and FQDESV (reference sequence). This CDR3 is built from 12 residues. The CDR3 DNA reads TGTGCCAGCAGCAGGCACCAAGAGACCCAGTACTTC. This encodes CASSRHQETQYF.

The CDR3 DNA reads TGCAGCGTAACCGGGACAGAAAGCTCCTATAATTCACCCCTCCACTTT. This encodes CSVTGTESSYNSPLHF. This sequence joins TRBV29-1 and TRBJ1-6, with 7 bases identical to TRBD1. This CDR3 has 16 residues. Trimming took 6 bases from V and 0 from J; bases not matched to a gene: 8. Germline V lookup: CDR1 SQVTM, CDR2 ANQGSEA.

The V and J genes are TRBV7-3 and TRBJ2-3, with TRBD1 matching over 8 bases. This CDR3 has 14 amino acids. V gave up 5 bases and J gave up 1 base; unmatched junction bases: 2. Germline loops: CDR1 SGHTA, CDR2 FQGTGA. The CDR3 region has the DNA TGTGCCAGCAGCCTGGGACAGGGCACAGATACGCAGTATTTT. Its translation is CASSLGQGTDTQYF.

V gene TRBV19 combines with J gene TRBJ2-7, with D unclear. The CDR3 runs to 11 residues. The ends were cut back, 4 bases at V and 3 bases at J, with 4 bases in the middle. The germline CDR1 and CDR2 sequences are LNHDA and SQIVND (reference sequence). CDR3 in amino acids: CASSNHYEQYF. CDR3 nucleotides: TGTGCCAGTAGTAACCACTACGAGCAGTACTTC.

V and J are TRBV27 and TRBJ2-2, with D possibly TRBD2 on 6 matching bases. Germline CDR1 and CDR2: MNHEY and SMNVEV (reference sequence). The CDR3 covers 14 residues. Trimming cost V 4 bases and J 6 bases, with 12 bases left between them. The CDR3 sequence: CASSSPRGSGELFF. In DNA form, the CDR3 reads TGTGCCAGCAGTTCTCCCCGGGGGTCCGGGGAGCTGTTTTTT.

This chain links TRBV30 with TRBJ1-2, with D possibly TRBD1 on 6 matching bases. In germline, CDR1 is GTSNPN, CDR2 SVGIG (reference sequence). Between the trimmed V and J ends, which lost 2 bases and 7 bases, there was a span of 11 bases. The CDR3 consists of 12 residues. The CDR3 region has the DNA TGTGCCTGGAGTATGGGGGGGCTTGGCTACACCTTC. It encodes CAWSMGGLGYTF.

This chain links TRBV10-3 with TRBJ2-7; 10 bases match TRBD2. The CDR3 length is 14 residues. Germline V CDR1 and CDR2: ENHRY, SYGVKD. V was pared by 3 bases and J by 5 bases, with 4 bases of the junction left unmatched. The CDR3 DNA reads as TGTGCCATCAGTGATAAGCTAGCGGGAGACGAGCAGTACTTC. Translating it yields CAISDKLAGDEQYF.

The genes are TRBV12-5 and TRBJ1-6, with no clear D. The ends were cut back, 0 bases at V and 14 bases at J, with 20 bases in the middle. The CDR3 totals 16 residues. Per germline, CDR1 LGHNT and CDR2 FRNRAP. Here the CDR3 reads CASGLVLRGEASALHF. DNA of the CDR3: TGTGCTAGTGGTTTGGTACTCCGGGGTGAGGCGTCGGCCCTCCACTTT.

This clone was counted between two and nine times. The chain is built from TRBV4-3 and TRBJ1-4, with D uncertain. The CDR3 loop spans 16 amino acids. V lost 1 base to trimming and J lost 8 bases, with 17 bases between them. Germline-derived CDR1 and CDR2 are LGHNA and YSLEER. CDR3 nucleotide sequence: TGCGCCAGCAGCCAAGTTGTGTCAGGCGGAGAGGAAAAACTGTTTTTT. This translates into CASSQVVSGGEEKLFF.

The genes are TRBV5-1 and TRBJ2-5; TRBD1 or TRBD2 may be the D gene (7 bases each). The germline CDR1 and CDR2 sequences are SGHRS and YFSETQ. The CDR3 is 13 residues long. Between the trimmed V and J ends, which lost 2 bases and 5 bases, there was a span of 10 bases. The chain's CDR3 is CASSFQGGETQYF. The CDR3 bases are TGCGCCAGCAGCTTTCAGGGGGGGGAGACCCAGTACTTC.

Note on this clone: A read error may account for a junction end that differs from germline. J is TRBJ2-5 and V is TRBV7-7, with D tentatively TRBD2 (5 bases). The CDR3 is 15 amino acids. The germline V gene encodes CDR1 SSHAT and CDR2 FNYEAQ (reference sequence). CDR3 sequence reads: CASSLGGPTQETQYF. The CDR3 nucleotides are TGTGCTAGCAGCTTAGGAGGACCTACCCAAGAGACCCAGTACTTC.

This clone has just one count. DNA for the CDR3: TGTGCCAGCAGCGTAGGTCTGACAGGGGACTATGGCTACACCTTC. Translated, it gives CASSVGLTGDYGYTF. J is TRBJ1-2 and V is TRBV9; 8 nucleotides align to TRBD1. Germline CDR1 reads SGDLS; CDR2 reads YYNGEE. This CDR3 has 15 residues. The V and J ends lost 0 bases and 3 bases, in that order; junction bases with no gene match: 4.

The CDR3 nucleotides read TGTGCCAGCAGCCCCGGGACCCCAATTTACAATGAGCAGTTCTTC. Its protein product is CASSPGTPIYNEQFF. V usage is TRBV21-1 and J usage is TRBJ2-1. TRBV21-1 is a listed pseudogene. The CDR3 contains 15 residues.

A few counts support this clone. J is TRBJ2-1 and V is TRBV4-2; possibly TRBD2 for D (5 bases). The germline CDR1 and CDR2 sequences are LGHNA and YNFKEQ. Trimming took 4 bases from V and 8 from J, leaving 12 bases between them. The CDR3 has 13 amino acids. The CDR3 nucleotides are TGTGCCAGCAGCCCCCAGCAGAGGGATGAGCAGTTCTTC. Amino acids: CASSPQQRDEQFF.